Shown below are 20 T cell receptor beta chains from a single sample sequenced in a study of tumor-infiltrating lymphocytes in localized non-small cell lung cancer. Assay: immunoSEQ multiplex PCR; the TCRdb copy retains only in-frame clones and omits some. Among 10,000 or so clones listed, approximately 84% were seen once. The sequencing sample was made of uninvolved lung tissue not adjacent to the tumor. These receptor sequences come from a human donor with non-small cell lung cancer.

This clone occurred a few times. V is TRBV19 and J is TRBJ1-1, with TRBD1 as a possible D gene (6 bases). Germline V gives CDR1 LNHDA, CDR2 SQIVND (reference sequence). V shed 3 bases and J shed 6 bases, with 17 bases lying between them. CDR3 length equals 15 residues. As DNA, the CDR3 is TGTGCCAGTAGTATCGGGGGTTCCGGGACACCTGAAGCTTTCTTT. Translated, it gives CASSIGGSGTPEAFF.

The genes are TRBV5-5 and TRBJ1-5; the match to TRBD1 covers 9 bases. The length of the CDR3 is 16 residues. Germline assignment: CDR1 SGHKS and CDR2 YYEKEE (reference sequence). The V and J ends lost 0 bases and 4 bases, in that order; junction bases with no gene match: 5. CDR3 region: CASSLAPGTGNQPQHF. For the CDR3, the DNA is TGTGCCAGCAGCTTGGCCCCCGGGACAGGGAATCAGCCCCAGCATTTT.

This clone has a single count. The gene calls are TRBV19 and TRBJ1-2; 7 positions match TRBD1. The CDR3 is 13 amino acids. Germline V gene sequence: CDR1 LNHDA, CDR2 SQIVND (reference sequence). The V gene end was trimmed by 7 bases and the J gene end by 4 bases; junction bases not matched to a gene: 6. The CDR3 loop reads CASTHRGFYGYTF. The DNA of the CDR3 is TGTGCCAGTACCCACAGGGGATTCTATGGCTACACCTTC.

This clone was seen only a few times. This sequence joins TRBV9 and TRBJ2-3; the match to TRBD2 covers 8 bases. Germline loops: CDR1 SGDLS, CDR2 YYNGEE. The CDR3 spans 13 residues. The V and J ends lost 6 bases and 5 bases, in that order; junction bases with no gene match: 5. The CDR3 loop reads CASKRREGDTQYF. The CDR3 DNA sequence: TGTGCCAGCAAGAGACGGGAGGGAGATACGCAGTATTTT.

The chain has TRBV6-1 and TRBJ2-1; D uncertain. The CDR3 runs to 13 residues. With 9 bases removed from V and 0 bases from J, the gap between germline ends came to 9 bases. The germline CDR1 and CDR2 sequences are MNHNS and SASEGT. CDR3 coding DNA: TGTGCCAGTAGACAAAGCTCCTACAATGAGCAGTTCTTC. Its translation: CASRQSSYNEQFF.

The CDR3 coding sequence is TGTGCCAGCAGCTTAGCGTCGGGGCAGAACACTGAAGCTTTCTTT. It translates to CASSLASGQNTEAFF. The chain recombines TRBV7-9 with TRBJ1-1, with D possibly being TRBD1 (5 bases). V was trimmed by 0 bases and J by 1 base, leaving 9 bases between them. Germline loops: CDR1 SEHNR, CDR2 FQNEAQ (reference sequence). The CDR3 covers 15 residues. The full variable domain, completed using reference TRBV7-9 and TRBJ1-1, is DTGVSQNPRHKITKRGQNVTFRCDPISEHNRLYWYRQTLGQGPEFLTYFQNEAQLEKSRLLSDRFSAERPKGSFSTLEIQRTEQGDSAMYLCASSLASGQNTEAFFGQGTRLTVV.

The rearrangement links TRBV5-4 to TRBJ2-2; D unclear. The germline CDR1 and CDR2 sequences are SGHNT and YYREEE (reference sequence). There are 15 residues in the CDR3. V gave up 6 bases and J gave up 0 bases, with 12 bases separating them. CDR3 protein: CASNLGLANTGELFF. The CDR3 DNA follows: TGTGCCAGCAACCTAGGGCTAGCGAACACCGGGGAGCTGTTTTTT.

V and J are TRBV10-3 and TRBJ2-1; D may be TRBD1 (6 bases). V dropped 2 bases and J dropped 8 bases, with 13 bases sitting between them. CDR1 is ENHRY, CDR2 SYGVKD, per germline. This CDR3 comprises 14 residues. This CDR3 reads CAISEGRPGDEQFF. The CDR3 nucleotides read TGTGCCATCAGTGAGGGCCGCCCAGGGGATGAGCAGTTCTTC.

CDR3 amino acids: CASSLRPIGESTEAFF. CDR3 DNA sequence: TGTGCCAGCAGCCTCCGGCCCATAGGGGAGAGCACTGAAGCTTTCTTT. V and J are TRBV9 and TRBJ1-1; D possibly corresponds to TRBD1 (5 bases). The CDR3 is made up of 16 amino acids. CDR1 is SGDLS and CDR2 is YYNGEE in the germline V gene. Trimming cost V 4 bases and J 4 bases, with 20 bases left between them.

The chain links TRBV18 to TRBJ2-7; 9 bases match TRBD1. The ends lost 3 bases at V and 6 bases at J; junction bases unmatched: 6. Germline V gene lookup returns CDR1 KGHSH and CDR2 LQKENI. The CDR3 totals 14 residues. The CDR3 reads CASSPNTGGGEQYF. The CDR3 DNA follows: TGTGCCAGCTCACCTAATACAGGGGGCGGCGAGCAGTACTTC.

This rearrangement joins TRBV9 to TRBJ1-2; TRBD1 matches 7 bases. The J segment lost 4 bases and the V segment lost 0 bases, leaving 6 bases of the junction unmatched. CDR1 SGDLS and CDR2 YYNGEE come from the germline V gene. CDR3 length: 15 amino acids. The CDR3 DNA is TGTGCCAGCAGCGTAGCTACAGGGGACCCCTATGGCTACACCTTC. Translation: CASSVATGDPYGYTF.

The gene calls are TRBV6-5 and TRBJ2-7, with 9 bases aligning to TRBD1. Germline CDR1 reads MNHEY; CDR2 reads SVGAGI. This CDR3 comprises 15 residues. J gave up 3 bases and V 6 bases, and 9 bases lay outside the gene matches. CDR3 residues: CASSFRTGGVYEQYF. In DNA, the CDR3 is TGTGCCAGCAGCTTCCGAACAGGGGGCGTCTACGAGCAGTACTTC.

This chain links TRBV19 with TRBJ2-3, with D maybe TRBD1 (6 bases). Germline V gives CDR1 LNHDA, CDR2 SQIVND (reference sequence). The CDR3 totals 13 residues. V shed 3 bases and J shed 6 bases, with 10 bases lying between them. In nucleotides, the CDR3 is TGTGCCAGTAGTATCCCAGGGGCCGATACGCAGTATTTT. As protein: CASSIPGADTQYF. Filled out from reference TRBV19 and TRBJ2-3, the complete variable domain reads DGGITQSPKYLFRKEGQNVTLSCEQNLNHDAMYWYRQDPGQGLRLIYYSQIVNDFQKGDIAEGYSVSREKKESFPLTVTSAQKNPTAFYLCASSIPGADTQYFGPGTRLTVL.

The chain has TRBV5-6 and TRBJ2-7; TRBD1 matches 7 bases. There are 13 residues in the CDR3. J was trimmed by 5 bases and V by 5 bases; bases with no gene match: 7. The germline gives CDR1 SGHDT, CDR2 YYEEEE. This CDR3 is CASRPDRANEQYF. The CDR3 DNA sequence: TGTGCCAGCAGACCTGACAGGGCCAACGAGCAGTACTTC.

This chain connects TRBV5-1 to TRBJ1-2, with TRBD1 as a possible D gene (5 bases). In germline, CDR1 is SGHRS, CDR2 YFSETQ. The ends were cut back, 4 bases at V and 8 bases at J, with 21 bases in the middle. CDR3 size: 15 residues. The CDR3 loop reads CASSPTRGEQLGYTF. In nucleotides, the CDR3 is TGCGCCAGCAGCCCAACGAGGGGAGAACAGCTAGGCTACACCTTC.

The J gene is TRBJ1-2, the V gene TRBV4-1, with TRBD1 matching over 9 bases. CDR1 and CDR2 from the germline V gene are MGHRA and YSYEKL. The V gene end was trimmed by 1 base and the J gene end by 7 bases; junction bases not matched to a gene: 7. The CDR3 consists of 15 residues. The CDR3 DNA is TGCGCCAGCAGCCAAGTTGGGGACAGGGTGACTGGCTACACCTTC. Its protein is CASSQVGDRVTGYTF.

The V and J genes are TRBV6-4 and TRBJ2-2, with D maybe TRBD1 (5 bases). The CDR3 loop spans 14 amino acids. Trimming took 3 bases from V and 6 from J, leaving 11 bases between them. The germline CDR1 and CDR2 sequences are MRHNA and SNTAGT. The CDR3 region is CASSEQGGAGELFF. In DNA, the CDR3 is TGTGCCAGCAGTGAGCAGGGCGGTGCCGGGGAGCTGTTTTTT.

This clone was observed a few times. The V gene is TRBV25-1, the J gene TRBJ1-6; D may be TRBD1 (6 bases). The CDR3 spans 14 residues. Trimming took off 2 bases at V and 7 bases at J, with 9 bases between the two ends. Germline assignment: CDR1 MGHDK and CDR2 SYGVNS. CDR3 in DNA: TGTGCCAGCAGTGAACGCAGGGGAAATTCACCCCTCCACTTT. Amino acid sequence: CASSERRGNSPLHF.

V gene TRBV19 combines with J gene TRBJ1-4; D gene uncertain. The CDR3 sequence is 14 residues long. Germline CDR1 reads LNHDA; CDR2 reads SQIVND (reference sequence). V was pared by 5 bases and J by 10 bases, with 17 bases between. CDR3 DNA sequence: TGTGCCAGTAGTTCGGGGTATTGGCTTGGAAAACTGTTTTTT. Its translation is CASSSGYWLGKLFF.

V is TRBV7-2 and J is TRBJ1-1, with 8 positions matching TRBD1. V shed 3 bases and J 1 base; nucleotides not matched to a gene: 4. The CDR3 sequence is 15 residues long. Germline V gives CDR1 SGHTA, CDR2 FQGNSA. The CDR3 loop reads CASSFKGTGNTEAFF. CDR3 DNA sequence: TGTGCCAGCAGCTTTAAGGGGACAGGGAACACTGAAGCTTTCTTT.